The 11 T cell receptor beta chains reported below all come from one sample, sequenced in a study of cytomegalovirus exposure and HLA in healthy donors. The PCR had 60 Vbeta and 13 Jbeta primers. Here immunoSEQ multiplex PCR was the method, and the copy in TCRdb shows in-frame clones only, minus some. The table records roughly 140,000 clones, about three quarters of them present only once. Sequencing input: PBMCs. Receptors were obtained from a woman in her twenties or thirties in good health and CMV-seronegative.

V usage is TRBV7-2 and J usage is TRBJ2-7; tentatively, D is TRBD2 (6 bases). Trimming removed 5 bases from V and 2 bases from J, with 13 bases in between. The germline V gene has CDR1 SGHTA and CDR2 FQGNSA. The CDR3 extends over 14 amino acids. CDR3 sequence (DNA): TGTGCCAGCAGCGTACGGGACTCAGCCTACGAGCAGTACTTC. Translated: CASSVRDSAYEQYF. Supplemented by reference TRBV7-2 and TRBJ2-7, the full variable domain reads GAGVSQSPSNKVTEKGKDVELRCDPISGHTALYWYRQSLGQGLEFLIYFQGNSAPDKSGLPSDRFSAERTGGSVSTLTIQRTQQEDSAVYLCASSVRDSAYEQYFGPGTRLTVT.

The chain has TRBV18 and TRBJ2-1, with TRBD2 matching over 10 bases. Trimming at V came to 0 bases and at J to 7 bases, leaving 6 bases not matched to a gene. The CDR3 is made up of 16 amino acids. Germline assignment: CDR1 KGHSH and CDR2 LQKENI. The CDR3 nucleotides read TGTGCCAGCTCACCACCATCTAGCGGGAGAACTAATGAGCAGTTCTTC. Residues: CASSPPSSGRTNEQFF.

V is TRBV15 and J is TRBJ1-6; D gene unclear. This CDR3 is built from 13 residues. Trimming took off 2 bases at V and 8 bases at J, with 7 bases between the two ends. Germline V lookup: CDR1 LNHNV, CDR2 YYDKDF (reference sequence). CDR3 nucleotide sequence: TGTGCCACCAGCAGACAGGAGGATTCACCCCTCCACTTT. Encoded protein: CATSRQEDSPLHF.

V gene TRBV27 combines with J gene TRBJ2-2, with D hard to call. The CDR3 totals 17 residues. The V and J ends lost 3 bases and 6 bases respectively, with 20 bases between them. The germline gives CDR1 MNHEY, CDR2 SMNVEV (reference sequence). CDR3 loop: CASSFGPVPVGAGELFF. The DNA for the CDR3 is TGTGCCAGCAGTTTTGGGCCAGTCCCCGTGGGCGCCGGGGAGCTGTTTTTT.

The rearrangement uses TRBV9 and TRBJ1-4, with TRBD1 matching 11 bases. Germline V gene sequence: CDR1 SGDLS, CDR2 YYNGEE. CDR3 length equals 16 residues. V lost 3 bases, J lost 8 bases, and 9 bases stayed unmatched. CDR3 in DNA: TGTGCCAGCAGCGGGGGGACAGGGGGGCAAAGGGAAAAACTGTTTTTT. It yields the protein CASSGGTGGQREKLFF.

This clone was found a few times. The chain is built from TRBV5-8 and TRBJ2-4; D uncertain. Germline V gene sequence: CDR1 SGHTS, CDR2 YDEGEE. This CDR3 region has 15 residues. Deletions cut 5 bases from V and 2 bases from J, with 14 bases between. CDR3 coding DNA: TGTGCCAGCAGACCCCGCGCACTAACCAAAAACATTCAGTACTTC. This sequence encodes CASRPRALTKNIQYF.

The chain joins TRBV5-1 to TRBJ1-5, with 11 bases lining up with TRBD1. This CDR3 spans 16 amino acids. Looked up from germline, CDR1 is SGHRS and CDR2 is YFSETQ. V lost 0 bases and J lost 5; bases outside the gene matches: 4. In nucleotides, the CDR3 is TGCGCCAGCAGCTTGGGGGACAGGGGGATGGATCAGCCCCAGCATTTT. Protein sequence: CASSLGDRGMDQPQHF.

The chain combines TRBV21-1 with TRBJ1-2. TRBV21-1 is deemed a pseudogene. CDR3 length: 17 amino acids. CDR3 region: CASRLGGDTGANYGYTF. Here the CDR3 DNA reads TGTGCCAGCCGGCTGGGAGGTGATACAGGTGCTAACTATGGCTACACCTTC.

As for this clone: The sample has other DNA sequences that encode this CDR3 too. This chain uses TRBV7-2 with TRBJ1-2; D remains ambiguous. This CDR3 is built from 12 residues. The germline V and J ends were trimmed by 2 bases and 8 bases, with 9 bases remaining between them. Germline CDR1 reads SGHTA; CDR2 reads FQGNSA. CDR3 in DNA: TGTGCCAGCAGCTTACGGGTCTACGGCTACACCTTC. Protein sequence: CASSLRVYGYTF.

The J gene is TRBJ1-1, the V gene TRBV5-1, with D tentatively TRBD1 (5 bases). The CDR3 loop spans 16 amino acids. Germline V gene data show CDR1 as SGHRS and CDR2 as YFSETQ. The ends were cut back, 3 bases at V and 0 bases at J, with 15 bases in the middle. In DNA form, the CDR3 reads TGCGCCAGCAGCTCCGGGACTCAAGGAGTGAACACTGAAGCTTTCTTT. This translates into CASSSGTQGVNTEAFF.

V and J are TRBV6-4 and TRBJ2-1; 8 bases agree with TRBD1. The CDR3 has 15 residues. Looked up from germline, CDR1 is MRHNA and CDR2 is SNTAGT. With 2 bases clipped from V and 0 bases from J, the junction kept 0 bases outside the gene matches. The CDR3 loop reads CASSDTGGSYNEQFF. The DNA of the CDR3 is TGTGCCAGCAGTGACACAGGGGGCTCCTACAATGAGCAGTTCTTC.